Below are 14 T cell receptor beta chains sequenced from a single sample in a study of quantifying T cell responses using KT2 cells. At the level of the study: TCR alpha and beta constant-region primers primed reverse transcription of RNA.

The cDNA 3' end received a ligated oligonucleotide with a UMI. The first PCR ran approximately 4 cycles with an equimolar RC1.1 and RC1.2 beta primer mix. Each CDR3 protein gets one entry after TCRdb re-called the UMI-ligation and nested PCR reads with MiXCR. The sample yields 25,000 to 35,000 distinct CDR3 sequences, about 9.3% seen once. The sequenced sample was PBMCs spiked with cells of the T cell clone KT2. The receptors derive from a human donor.

This clonotype showed up many times. This chain links TRBV29-1 with TRBJ2-3; D gene ambiguous. The CDR3 is made up of 15 amino acids. V was trimmed by 3 bases and J by 0 bases, leaving 13 bases between them. Germline assignment: CDR1 SQVTM and CDR2 ANQGSEA. This chain's CDR3 is CSVDGSEPSTDTQYF. The CDR3 DNA is TGCAGCGTTGATGGAAGCGAGCCTAGCACAGATACGCAGTATTTT.

This chain joins TRBV25-1 and TRBJ2-3; 9 nucleotides agree with TRBD2. Germline V gives CDR1 MGHDK, CDR2 SYGVNS. After removal of 3 bases from V and 1 base from J, the junction contained 5 bases not matched to a gene. This CDR3 comprises 16 residues. The CDR3 is CASSDIGGRGTDTQYF. For the CDR3, the DNA is TGTGCCAGCAGTGATATAGGCGGGAGGGGCACAGATACGCAGTATTTT. Full variable domain (rest looked up from reference TRBV25-1 and TRBJ2-3): EADIYQTPRYLVIGTGKKITLECSQTMGHDKMYWYQQDPGMELHLIHYSYGVNSTEKGDLSSESTVSRIRTEHFPLTLESARPSHTSQYLCASSDIGGRGTDTQYFGPGTRLTVL.

CDR3 in amino acids: CASSPTGEDQPQHF. The CDR3 nucleotides read TGCGCCAGCAGCCCTACAGGGGAAGATCAGCCCCAGCATTTT. The genes are TRBV5-1 and TRBJ1-5; 7 bases fit TRBD1. J was trimmed by 5 bases and V by 4 bases; bases with no gene match: 6. The CDR3 consists of 14 residues. The V gene's germline CDR1 is SGHRS and CDR2 YFSETQ.

The chain employs TRBV5-1 and TRBJ1-2, with 9 bases identical to TRBD1. J was trimmed by 0 bases and V by 4 bases; bases with no gene match: 7. The CDR3 runs 16 residues. Germline V CDR1 and CDR2: SGHRS, YFSETQ. CDR3 sequence reads: CASSRGQGYANYGYTF. CDR3 DNA sequence: TGCGCCAGCAGCCGGGGACAGGGATATGCTAACTATGGCTACACCTTC. The full variable domain, with the rest looked up from reference TRBV5-1 and TRBJ1-2, is KAGVTQTPRYLIKTRGQQVTLSCSPISGHRSVSWYQQTPGQGLQFLFEYFSETQRNKGNFPGRFSGRQFSNSRSEMNVSTLELGDSALYLCASSRGQGYANYGYTFGSGTRLTVV.

This clonotype turned up a few times. The V call is TRBV6-1, the J call TRBJ1-1; D is possibly TRBD1 (5 bases). V lost 6 bases, J lost 7 bases, and 12 bases lay in between. The CDR3 totals 12 residues. CDR1 and CDR2 from the germline V gene are MNHNS and SASEGT. The CDR3 is CASRPGQIEAFF. CDR3 coding DNA: TGTGCCAGCAGACCTGGACAAATTGAAGCTTTCTTT.

In its sample, this clonotype was seen a few times. V gene TRBV4-3 combines with J gene TRBJ2-1; 16 positions agree with TRBD2. Germline CDR1 reads LGHNA; CDR2 reads YSLEER. Trimming at V came to 0 bases and at J to 10 bases, leaving 6 bases not matched to a gene. This CDR3 contains 17 residues. The chain's CDR3 is CASSQDWGLAGGGEQFF. CDR3 sequence (DNA): TGCGCCAGCAGCCAAGATTGGGGACTAGCGGGAGGGGGCGAGCAGTTCTTC.

In its sample, this clonotype was seen a few times. The chain couples TRBV20-1 to TRBJ1-1, with 9 bases fitting TRBD1. CDR3 length: 13 amino acids. CDR1 is DFQATT, CDR2 SNEGSKA, per germline (reference sequence). J lost 5 bases, V lost 8 bases, and 9 bases had no gene match. In DNA, the CDR3 is TGCAGTCCTGACCGGGACAGGGATACTGAAGCTTTCTTT. Protein: CSPDRDRDTEAFF.

There are many counts of this clonotype. The chain has TRBV6-2 or TRBV6-3 and TRBJ1-2; tentative D call: TRBD1 (5 bases). This CDR3 contains 13 residues. V lost 6 bases and J lost 8, with 16 bases in between. The germline CDR1 and CDR2 sequences are MNHEY and SVGEGT. In nucleotides, the CDR3 is TGTGCCAGCAGCCCCGGGACGCAAGGCGGCTACACCTTC. It translates to CASSPGTQGGYTF.

This clonotype was seen more than once but under ten times. The chain is built from TRBV6-1 and TRBJ2-6, with D uncertain. CDR3 length: 14 residues. The V end was cut by 2 bases, the J end by 3 bases, with 5 bases between. Germline V gene sequence: CDR1 MNHNS, CDR2 SASEGT. The CDR3 nucleotides read TGTGCCAGCAGTGAACAGGTTGGGGCCAACGTCCTGACTTTC. This gives the protein CASSEQVGANVLTF.

By sample share, this clonotype is medium-sized. The chain carries TRBV6-4 and TRBJ2-1, with TRBD2 as a possible D gene (5 bases). Germline V lookup: CDR1 MRHNA, CDR2 SNTAGT. The V end lost 2 bases, the J end lost 3 bases, and 8 bases lay between the germline ends. The CDR3 is 14 amino acids. The CDR3: CASSDDGDYNEQFF. The CDR3 coding sequence is TGTGCCAGCAGTGACGACGGGGACTACAATGAGCAGTTCTTC.

This clonotype appeared a few times. The rearrangement links TRBV5-6 to TRBJ1-1; D is undetermined. Germline-derived CDR1 and CDR2 are SGHDT and YYEEEE. This CDR3 spans 17 amino acids. V gave up 7 bases and J gave up 5 bases, with 27 bases separating them. The DNA for the CDR3 is TGTGCCAGCGCTAAAAGTGCGGCGGACCTAAGAATTACTGAAGCTTTCTTT. Protein product: CASAKSAADLRITEAFF.

V usage is TRBV2 and J usage is TRBJ2-1, with 9 positions matching TRBD2. V was clipped by 1 base and J by 9 bases; unmatched bases: 7. The CDR3 runs to 15 residues. Germline values: CDR1 SNHLY, CDR2 FYNNEI. The chain's CDR3 is CASSEGAGGFGEQFF. CDR3 DNA: TGTGCCAGCAGTGAAGGAGCGGGAGGTTTTGGTGAGCAGTTCTTC.

The table lists this clonotype with many counts. The CDR3 loop is CSVDSGKEDYGYTF. CDR3 bases: TGCAGCGTTGACAGCGGGAAAGAGGACTATGGCTACACCTTC. The chain links TRBV29-1 to TRBJ1-2; D is undetermined. This CDR3 has 14 residues. V lost 3 bases and J lost 3, with 14 bases in between. Per the germline V gene, CDR1 is SQVTM and CDR2 is ANQGSEA.

This clonotype was observed at least ten times. The genes are TRBV29-1 and TRBJ2-3, with a weak D call TRBD2 (5 bases). The CDR3 is made up of 13 amino acids. Looked up from germline, CDR1 is SQVTM and CDR2 is ANQGSEA. V shed 3 bases and J shed 6 bases, with 13 bases lying between them. The CDR3 sequence is CSVDSGLTDTQYF. The CDR3 nucleotides are TGCAGCGTTGACTCCGGACTGACGGATACGCAGTATTTT.